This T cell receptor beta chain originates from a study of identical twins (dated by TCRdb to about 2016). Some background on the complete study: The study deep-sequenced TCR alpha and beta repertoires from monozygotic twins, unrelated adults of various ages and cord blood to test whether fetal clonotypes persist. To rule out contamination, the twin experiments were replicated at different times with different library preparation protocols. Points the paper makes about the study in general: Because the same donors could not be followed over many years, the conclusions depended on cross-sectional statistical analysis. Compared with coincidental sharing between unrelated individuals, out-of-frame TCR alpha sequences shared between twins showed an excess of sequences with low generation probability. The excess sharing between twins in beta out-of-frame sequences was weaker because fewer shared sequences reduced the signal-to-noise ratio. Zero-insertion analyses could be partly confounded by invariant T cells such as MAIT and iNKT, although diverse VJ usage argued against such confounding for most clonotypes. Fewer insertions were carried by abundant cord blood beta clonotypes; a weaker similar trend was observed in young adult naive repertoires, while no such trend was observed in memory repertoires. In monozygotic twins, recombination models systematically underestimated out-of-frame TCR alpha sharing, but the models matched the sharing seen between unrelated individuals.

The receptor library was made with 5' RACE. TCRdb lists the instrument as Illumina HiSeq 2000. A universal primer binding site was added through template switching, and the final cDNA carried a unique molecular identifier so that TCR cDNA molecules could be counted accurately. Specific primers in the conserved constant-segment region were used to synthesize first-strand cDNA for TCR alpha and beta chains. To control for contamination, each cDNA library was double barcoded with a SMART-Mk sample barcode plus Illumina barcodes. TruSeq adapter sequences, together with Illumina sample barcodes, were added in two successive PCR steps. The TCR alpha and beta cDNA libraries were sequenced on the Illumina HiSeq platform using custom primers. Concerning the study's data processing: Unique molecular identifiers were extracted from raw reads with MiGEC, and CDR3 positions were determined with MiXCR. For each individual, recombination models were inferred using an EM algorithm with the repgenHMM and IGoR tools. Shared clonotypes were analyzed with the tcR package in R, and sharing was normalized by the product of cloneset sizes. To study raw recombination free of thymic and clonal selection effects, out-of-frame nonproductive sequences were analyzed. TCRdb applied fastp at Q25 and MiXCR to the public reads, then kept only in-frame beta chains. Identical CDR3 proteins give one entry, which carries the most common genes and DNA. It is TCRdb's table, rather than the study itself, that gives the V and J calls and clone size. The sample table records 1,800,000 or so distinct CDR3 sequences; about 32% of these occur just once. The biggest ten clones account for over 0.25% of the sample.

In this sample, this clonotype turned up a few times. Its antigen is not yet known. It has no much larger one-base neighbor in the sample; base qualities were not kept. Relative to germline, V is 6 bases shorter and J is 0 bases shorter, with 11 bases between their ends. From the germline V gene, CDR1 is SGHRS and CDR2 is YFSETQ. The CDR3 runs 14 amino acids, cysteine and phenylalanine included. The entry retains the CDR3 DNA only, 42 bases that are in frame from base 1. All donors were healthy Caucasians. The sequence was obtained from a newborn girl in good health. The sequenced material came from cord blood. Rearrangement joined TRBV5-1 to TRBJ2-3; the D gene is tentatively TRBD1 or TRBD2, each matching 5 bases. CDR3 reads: CASMGVLSTDTQYF. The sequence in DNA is TGCGCCAGCATGGGGGTTCTGAGCACAGATACGCAGTATTTT.